This TCR beta chain was identified during a study of cytomegalovirus exposure and HLA in healthy donors. The PCR used 60 Vbeta and 13 Jbeta primers. Method: immunoSEQ multiplex PCR; TCRdb's copy keeps in-frame clones and lacks some. The sample yields around 130,000 clones, around 74% seen once. The V gene end was trimmed by 7 bases and the J gene end by 9 bases; junction bases not matched to a gene: 15. Germline V gene lookup returns CDR1 MNHNY and CDR2 SVGAGI (reference sequence). The CDR3 covers 15 residues. Details on this clone: As yet, its antigen is unknown.

Findings and limits, study-wide: Earlier analysis yielded a pattern in which most TCR beta V segments were productive about 90% or about 30% of the time. TCR beta chains numbering more than 150 were designated cytomegalovirus-associated. Reported findings show TCR beta sequences accurately forecast HLA-A and HLA-B alleles in most subjects.

Source material: PBMCs. This chain connects TRBV6-6 to TRBJ2-1; 7 bases are shared with TRBD2. The clonotype comes from a man aged 30 to 45 in good health and CMV-seronegative. DNA of the CDR3: TGTGCCAGCATCCCCGGCGGCGGGAGACCAAGTGAGCAGTTCTTC. It is translated as CASIPGGGRPSEQFF.